Shown below are 5 T cell receptor beta chains from a single sample sequenced in a study of T cells in Graves' hyperthyroidism and ophthalmopathy. There were TCR beta CDR3 regions amplified from RNA transcripts. Primed by the HTBI set, a first-round RT-PCR was run on the TCR CDR3. TCRdb redid the calling of the multiplex PCR reads with MiXCR, one entry per CDR3 protein. The sample consists of some 760,000 distinct CDR3 sequences, 12% to 15% of them appearing once. Sample: blood. These receptors all come from a woman aged 18-35 years with Graves' hyperthyroidism.

This chain uses TRBV18 with TRBJ2-7; perhaps TRBD2 as D (5 bases). The CDR3 has 13 amino acids. Trimming removed 6 bases from V and 6 bases from J, with 15 bases in between. The germline V gene has CDR1 KGHSH and CDR2 LQKENI. This chain's CDR3 is CASSQQPGSEQYF. DNA of the CDR3: TGTGCCAGCTCCCAACAGCCGGGGAGCGAGCAGTACTTC.

In the case of this clonotype: The CDR3 does not end in the conserved phenylalanine or tryptophan, so this is likely a read error. The rearrangement uses TRBV7-8 and TRBJ2-2; D may be TRBD1 or TRBD2 (6 bases each). The CDR3 sequence is 14 residues long. Germline V gene data show CDR1 as SGHVS and CDR2 as FQNEAQ. Between the trimmed V and J ends, which lost 5 bases and 5 bases, there was a span of 12 bases. The CDR3 DNA is TGTGCCAGCAGCCTGAGAGGGGGGACCGGGGAGCTGTTTTTA. Its translation: CASSLRGGTGELFL.

This clonotype has at least ten counts. The V and J genes are TRBV30 and TRBJ2-7; D perhaps matches TRBD1 (6 bases). Trimming cost V 8 bases and J 3 bases, with 23 bases left between them. Germline CDR1 GTSNPN, CDR2 SVGIG (reference sequence). The CDR3 totals 15 residues. DNA for the CDR3: TGTGCCGGAAAGAGTAGGGACACCGACCGCTACGAGCAGTACTTC. This encodes CAGKSRDTDRYEQYF.

There are many counts of this clonotype. The chain couples TRBV3-1 to TRBJ1-5; D remains ambiguous. The CDR3 runs 16 residues. Trimming stripped 1 base from V and 4 bases from J, with 14 bases between. The germline gives CDR1 LGHDT, CDR2 YNNKEL (reference sequence). The CDR3 nucleotides read TGTGCCAGCAGCCAAGCTTATATCGAGGGAAATCAGCCCCAGCATTTT. Protein: CASSQAYIEGNQPQHF. The variable domain in full, with the rest retrieved from reference TRBV3-1 and TRBJ1-5, is DTAVSQTPKYLVTQMGNDKSIKCEQNLGHDTMYWYKQDSKKFLKIMFSYNNKELIINETVPNRFSPKSPDKAHLNLHINSLELGDSAVYFCASSQAYIEGNQPQHFGDGTRLSIL.

This clonotype was detected many times. The V call is TRBV29-1, the J call TRBJ2-1, with D possibly matching TRBD2 (6 bases). Germline CDR1 and CDR2: SQVTM and ANQGSEA. The ends were cut back, 4 bases at V and 0 bases at J, with 19 bases in the middle. CDR3 length: 17 amino acids. This CDR3 reads CSVGGSGYLISYNEQFF. The CDR3 nucleotides read TGCAGCGTTGGAGGTAGCGGATACCTAATCTCCTACAATGAGCAGTTCTTC.